This entry features one TCR beta chain sequence. Its antigen is unknown. Per the germline V gene, CDR1 is MNHNY and CDR2 is SVGAGI (reference sequence). The CDR3 loop spans 14 amino acids. V lost 8 bases and J 0 bases, leaving 11 bases between the germline ends. The data were obtained in a study of PD-1 blockade in mismatch repair-deficient tumors. For the study at large: Patients had 12 to 13 mismatch repair-deficient cancer types and were previously treated and progressing.

General study points: Tumor-resident clones, often undetectable pretreatment in blood, expanded then contracted after pembrolizumab.

Profiled with immunoSEQ multiplex PCR; TCRdb holds only in-frame clones, not every one. The profile covers some 110,000 clones, with 60% to 85% appearing a single time and around 4.7% taken by the ten largest. A few pembrolizumab responders had their TCRs sequenced. This specimen was peripheral blood, taken 60 weeks after starting pembrolizumab. This chain uses TRBV6-6 with TRBJ1-5; D gene ambiguous. The sequence came from an adult with mismatch repair-deficient cancer. The CDR3 bases are TGTGCCAGCGGGTTACCGGGTAGCAATCAGCCCCAGCATTTT. Its protein product is CASGLPGSNQPQHF.